This is a list of T cell receptor beta chains from one sample in a study of T cells after yellow fever vaccination. One entry per CDR3 protein results from TCRdb running MiXCR on the 5' RACE reads. The data show more than 350,000 distinct CDR3 sequences, approximately 10% seen once. The source was PBMCs, collected on the day of the first yellow fever vaccination. The receptors here all came from a man between 18 and 35 years old who received the YFV17D yellow fever vaccine. Each CDR3 is given without its conserved first and last residue. Where a row states a size, it is once, few, many or the class of an expanded clone; other rows omit it.

V gene: TRBV11-2; J gene: TRBJ2-7; clone size: -; CDR3 protein: ASSLEQGGYEQY
V gene: TRBV29-1; J gene: TRBJ2-3; clone size: -; CDR3 protein: SVKNYRTARGDTQY
V gene: TRBV10-3; J gene: TRBJ1-1; clone size: -; CDR3 protein: AISMTGLNTEAF
V gene: TRBV27; J gene: TRBJ2-5; clone size: -; CDR3 protein: ASSLASGDQQETQY
V gene: TRBV20-1; J gene: TRBJ2-3; clone size: -; CDR3 protein: SALQGPSTDTQY
V gene: TRBV6-2/TRBV6-3; J gene: TRBJ2-7; clone size: few; CDR3 protein: ASSYSAYYEQY
V gene: TRBV18; J gene: TRBJ2-2; clone size: few; CDR3 protein: ASSPRLAETGELF
V gene: TRBV7-2; J gene: TRBJ2-7; clone size: -; CDR3 protein: ASSYGDRPSYEQY
V gene: TRBV20-1; J gene: TRBJ1-2; clone size: -; CDR3 protein: SARWLLYGYT
V gene: TRBV12-3/TRBV12-4; J gene: TRBJ2-3; clone size: many; CDR3 protein: ASSSPGTVPDTQY
V gene: TRBV27; J gene: TRBJ1-3; clone size: few; CDR3 protein: ASSLGLHSGNTIY
V gene: TRBV4-3; J gene: TRBJ1-6; clone size: many; CDR3 protein: ASSQDGGGDTSSYNSPLH
V gene: TRBV29-1; J gene: TRBJ1-1; clone size: few; CDR3 protein: SAALGFPGTEAF
V gene: TRBV20-1; J gene: TRBJ2-5; clone size: few; CDR3 protein: SATQGGGVYQETQY
V gene: TRBV15; J gene: TRBJ2-5; clone size: -; CDR3 protein: ATSPLRGDGETQY